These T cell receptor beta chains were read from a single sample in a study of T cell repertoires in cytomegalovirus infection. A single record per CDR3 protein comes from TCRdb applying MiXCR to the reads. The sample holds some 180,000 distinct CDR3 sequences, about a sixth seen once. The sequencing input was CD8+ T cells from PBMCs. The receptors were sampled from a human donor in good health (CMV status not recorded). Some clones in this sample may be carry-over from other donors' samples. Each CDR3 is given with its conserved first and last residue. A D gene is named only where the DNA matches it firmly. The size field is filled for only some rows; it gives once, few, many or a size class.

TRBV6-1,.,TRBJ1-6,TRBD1,CASSGTGASSYNSPLHF,TGTGCCAGCAGTGGAACAGGGGCGAGCTCCTATAATTCACCCCTCCACTTT
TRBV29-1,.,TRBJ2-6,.,CSVTNRDLPSGANVLTF,TGCAGCGTGACGAACAGGGACCTCCCCTCTGGGGCCAACGTCCTGACTTTC
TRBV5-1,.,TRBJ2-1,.,CASSYPHVRDGSYNEQFF,TGCGCCAGCAGTTACCCTCATGTACGGGACGGCTCCTACAATGAGCAGTTCTTC
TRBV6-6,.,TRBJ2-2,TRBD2,CASVVSGGGTGELFF,TGTGCCAGCGTAGTATCGGGGGGGGGCACCGGGGAGCTGTTTTTT
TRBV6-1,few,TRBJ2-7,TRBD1,CASSEEGTGVLYEQYF,TGTGCCAGCAGTGAAGAGGGGACAGGGGTCCTCTACGAGCAGTACTTC
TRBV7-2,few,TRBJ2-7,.,CASSLDPPFIRTLKPEQYF,TGTGCCAGCAGCTTAGACCCCCCGTTTATCAGGACGCTAAAACCGGAGCAGTACTTC
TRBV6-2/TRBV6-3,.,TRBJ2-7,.,CASSLFEPRYF,TGTGCCAGCAGTCTCTTCGAACCGCGGTACTTC
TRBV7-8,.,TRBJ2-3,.,CASSLRQNRDTQYF,TGTGCCAGCAGCCTTCGACAGAATCGAGATACGCAGTATTTT
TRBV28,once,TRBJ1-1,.,CASRRTENTEAFF,TGTGCCAGCAGACGTACAGAGAACACTGAAGCTTTCTTT
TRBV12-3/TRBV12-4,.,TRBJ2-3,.,CASSSDREATDTQYF,TGTGCCAGCAGTTCCGACAGGGAGGCGACAGATACGCAGTATTTT
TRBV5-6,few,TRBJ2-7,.,CASSFGVMVNYEQYF,TGTGCCAGCAGCTTTGGTGTAATGGTGAACTACGAGCAGTACTTC
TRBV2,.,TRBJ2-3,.,CASSEVGDTDTQYF,TGTGCCAGCAGTGAGGTAGGAGACACAGATACGCAGTATTTT
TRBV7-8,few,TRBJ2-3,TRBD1,CASSFAGGAGTDTQYF,TGTGCCAGCAGCTTTGCAGGGGGCGCGGGCACAGATACGCAGTATTTT